Sequencing of this T cell receptor (beta chain) was carried out in a study of control samples from healthy donors and cancer patients. Clones were read by immunoSEQ multiplex PCR, and TCRdb kept only the in-frame ones, dropping some. Here the sample spans about 180,000 clones, around 90% being singletons. Germline values: CDR1 SNHLY, CDR2 FYNNEI. CDR3 length: 10 amino acids. V dropped 8 bases and J dropped 6 bases, with 7 bases sitting between them. This chain connects TRBV2 to TRBJ2-5; a weak D match, TRBD2 (5 bases). Input material: blood. This clonotype was obtained from a man aged 30-40 years in good health. CDR3 in DNA: TGTGCCAGCGAGGGAAAGACCCAGTACTTC. This sequence encodes CASEGKTQYF.